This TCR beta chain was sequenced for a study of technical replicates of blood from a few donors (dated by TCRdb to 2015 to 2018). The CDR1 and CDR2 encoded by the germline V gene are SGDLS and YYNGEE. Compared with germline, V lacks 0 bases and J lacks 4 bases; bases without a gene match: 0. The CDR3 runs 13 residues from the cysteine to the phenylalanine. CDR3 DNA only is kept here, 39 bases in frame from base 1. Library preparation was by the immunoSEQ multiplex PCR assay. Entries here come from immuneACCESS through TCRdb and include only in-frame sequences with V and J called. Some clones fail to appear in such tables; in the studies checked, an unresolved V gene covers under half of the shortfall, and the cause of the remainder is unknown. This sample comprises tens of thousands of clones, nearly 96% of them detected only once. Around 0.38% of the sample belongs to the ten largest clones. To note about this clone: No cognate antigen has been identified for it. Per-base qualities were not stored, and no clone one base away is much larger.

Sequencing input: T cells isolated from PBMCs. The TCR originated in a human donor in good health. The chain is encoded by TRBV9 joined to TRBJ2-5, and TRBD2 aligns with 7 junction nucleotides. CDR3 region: CASSVGGRETQYF. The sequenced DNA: TGTGCCAGCAGCGTAGGCGGGAGAGAGACCCAGTACTTC. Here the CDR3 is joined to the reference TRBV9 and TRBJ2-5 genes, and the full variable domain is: DSGVTQTPKHLITATGQRVTLRCSPRSGDLSVYWYQQSLDQGLQFLIQYYNGEERAKGNILERFSAQQFPDLHSELNLSSLELGDSALYFCASSVGGRETQYFGPGTRLLVL.